This T cell receptor beta chain is from a study of CD8 T cells in ankylosing spondylitis. Study-level points and caveats: Clones tied to disease were said to be significantly enriched in matched ankylosing spondylitis synovial fluid. Within ankylosing spondylitis blood, a TCR beta motif made up of seven or eight highly homologous variants appeared to be characteristic.

CDR3 size: 13 residues. Losses at the gene ends were 5 bases for V and 8 bases for J; bases not matched to a gene: 8. A note on this clonotype: The antigen remains unidentified.

Making use of molecular barcodes, quantitative 5'-RACE generated TCR beta libraries. TCRdb re-analysed the 5' RACE reads in MiXCR, keeping a single row per CDR3 protein. The table lists just under 550,000 distinct CDR3 sequences, roughly an eighth of them singletons, with about 6.5% in the top ten. The chain recombines TRBV12-3 or TRBV12-4 with TRBJ1-2, with 7 bases that match TRBD1. The sequence came from a male donor with ankylosing spondylitis. The source material was blood, either unsorted or a sorted T cell fraction (not recorded which). The CDR3 DNA follows: TGTGCCAGCAGTCTACAGGGGATTCAGGGCTACACCTTC. Protein sequence: CASSLQGIQGYTF.